These 19 T cell receptor beta chains were all obtained from the same sample, sequenced in a study of blood T cell repertoires in COVID-19. Some clones are missing from TCRdb's copy, which holds only in-frame ones; the method was immunoSEQ multiplex PCR. The repertoire includes 60,000 to 90,000 clones, about 93% of them detected once, and roughly 0.78% sits in the top ten. The sample comprised peripheral blood. Every receptor here comes from a woman of 80 years or more with acute or convalescent COVID-19.

CDR3 protein: CASIWQAGIYEQFF. The CDR3 DNA is TGTGCCAGCATTTGGCAAGCGGGAATCTATGAGCAGTTCTTC. The chain links TRBV2 to TRBJ2-1, with 7 bases matching TRBD2. The CDR3 totals 14 residues. Germline V CDR1 and CDR2: SNHLY, FYNNEI. Trimming removed 7 bases from V and 8 bases from J; junction bases left unmatched: 11. Full variable domain (rest looked up from reference TRBV2 and TRBJ2-1): EPEVTQTPSHQVTQMGQEVILRCVPISNHLYFYWYRQILGQKVEFLVSFYNNEISEKSEIFDDQFSVERPDGSNFTLKIRSTKLEDSAMYFCASIWQAGIYEQFFGPGTRLTVL.

V is TRBV7-3 and J is TRBJ1-3; 8 bases map to TRBD1. The V gene end was trimmed by 1 base and the J gene end by 4 bases; junction bases not matched to a gene: 12. CDR3 length: 18 residues. Germline CDR1 and CDR2: SGHTA and FQGTGA. For the CDR3, the DNA is TGTGCCAGCAGCTTAAGGAGTGAGGCAGGGGGCTTCGGAAACACCATATATTTT. Translated, it gives CASSLRSEAGGFGNTIYF.

V and J are TRBV3-1 (or the pseudogene TRBV3-2) and TRBJ1-3; D is ambiguous. This CDR3 has 21 residues. Trimming took 1 base from V and 0 from J, leaving 25 bases between them. Looked up from germline, CDR1 is LGHDT and CDR2 is YNNKEL (reference sequence). The CDR3 spells CASSQGHGGLRATSSGNTIYF. The CDR3 coding sequence is TGTGCCAGCAGCCAAGGTCATGGTGGGCTGCGGGCAACTAGCTCTGGAAACACCATATATTTT.

The chain uses TRBV18 and TRBJ1-5, with D uncertain. The germline gives CDR1 KGHSH, CDR2 LQKENI. The CDR3 length is 13 residues. V was pared by 2 bases and J by 5 bases, with 7 bases between. DNA of the CDR3: TGTGCCAGCTCACCAGGGCAAGATCAGCCCCAGCATTTT. It is translated as CASSPGQDQPQHF.

The gene calls are TRBV13 and TRBJ2-7, with a possible D match to TRBD1 (6 bases). The CDR3 is 15 residues long. Trimming took off 2 bases at V and 5 bases at J, with 16 bases between the two ends. Per germline, CDR1 PRHDT and CDR2 FYEKMQ (reference sequence). The CDR3 here is CASSLRLQGFHEQYF. For the CDR3, the DNA is TGTGCCAGCAGCTTACGCCTACAGGGATTCCACGAGCAGTACTTC.

This CDR3 is CASSDKQGDSPLHF. The CDR3 DNA follows: TGTGCCAGCAGTGATAAACAGGGTGATTCACCCCTCCACTTT. The J gene is TRBJ1-6, the V gene TRBV6-1; tentative D call: TRBD1 (6 bases). This CDR3 is built from 14 residues. The germline V and J ends were trimmed by 3 bases and 8 bases, with 11 bases remaining between them. Germline CDR1 MNHNS, CDR2 SASEGT.

The chain combines TRBV4-2 with TRBJ1-5; maybe TRBD1 (6 bases). Germline V CDR1 and CDR2: LGHNA, YNFKEQ. V lost 0 bases, J lost 9 bases, and 15 bases lay in between. The CDR3 runs 15 residues. The CDR3 DNA is TGTGCCAGCAGCCAAGATATAGACAGGAATAGGCCCCAGCATTTT. Translated, it gives CASSQDIDRNRPQHF.

The chain employs TRBV29-1 and TRBJ2-3; 9 positions agree with TRBD1. V shed 0 bases, J shed 2 bases, and the junction held 15 bases outside the gene matches. The CDR3 runs 19 residues. Germline V CDR1 and CDR2: SQVTM, ANQGSEA. The CDR3 is CSVEDEPGQGPHNTDTQYF. The CDR3, as DNA: TGCAGCGTTGAAGACGAGCCGGGACAGGGTCCCCACAACACAGATACGCAGTATTTT.

The chain recombines TRBV6-2 or TRBV6-3 with TRBJ2-7, with 10 bases aligning to TRBD1. The germline V gene has CDR1 MNHEY and CDR2 SVGEGT. This CDR3 spans 14 amino acids. V lost 2 bases to trimming and J lost 3 bases; unmatched junction nucleotides: 1. CDR3 sequence: CASSYDRGLYEQYF. The CDR3 nucleotides are TGTGCCAGCAGTTACGACAGGGGGCTCTACGAGCAGTACTTC.

The J gene is TRBJ1-2, the V gene TRBV20-1; 11 nucleotides align to TRBD1. CDR3 size: 15 residues. The ends lost 3 bases at V and 4 bases at J; junction bases unmatched: 7. CDR1 and CDR2 from the germline V gene are DFQATT and SNEGSKA (reference sequence). The CDR3 here is CSASYWDRGGYGYTF. The CDR3 nucleotides are TGCAGTGCTAGTTACTGGGACAGGGGGGGCTATGGCTACACCTTC.

The J gene is TRBJ1-5, the V gene TRBV5-4; 9 bases are shared with TRBD1. Germline trimming cut 4 bases from V and 0 bases from J; bases unmatched to any gene: 11. The CDR3 has 18 amino acids. The V gene's germline CDR1 is SGHNT and CDR2 YYREEE (reference sequence). This chain's CDR3 is CASSTGTGTVYSNQPQHF. The CDR3 DNA is TGTGCCAGCAGCACCGGGACAGGGACAGTATATAGCAATCAGCCCCAGCATTTT.

The chain uses TRBV18 and TRBJ2-3, with 9 bases matching TRBD2. V trimming: 3 bases; J trimming: 2 bases; junction bases outside the gene matches: 9. CDR1 and CDR2 from the germline V gene are KGHSH and LQKENI. CDR3 length: 17 residues. The DNA of the CDR3 is TGTGCCAGCTCACCCCCAGCTAGCGGGGTAAACACAGATACGCAGTATTTT. Amino acids: CASSPPASGVNTDTQYF.

CDR3 protein: CASTRSPDSSEQYF. The CDR3 nucleotides read TGTGCCAGCACCAGGTCCCCTGACAGTTCCGAGCAGTACTTC. V is TRBV2 and J is TRBJ2-7; D possibly corresponds to TRBD1 (5 bases). This CDR3 is built from 14 residues. In germline, CDR1 is SNHLY, CDR2 FYNNEI. V lost 7 bases, J lost 6 bases, and 19 bases lay in between.

The rearrangement joins TRBV19 to TRBJ2-5, with 7 nucleotides matching TRBD1. CDR1 is LNHDA, CDR2 SQIVND, per germline (reference sequence). The CDR3 spans 15 residues. Trimming took 5 bases from V and 5 from J; bases not matched to a gene: 11. The CDR3: CASSSPGPRGETQYF. CDR3 DNA: TGTGCCAGTAGTTCCCCGGGACCCAGGGGGGAGACCCAGTACTTC. The full variable domain, in which reference TRBV19 and TRBJ2-5 provide the parts outside the CDR3, is DGGITQSPKYLFRKEGQNVTLSCEQNLNHDAMYWYRQDPGQGLRLIYYSQIVNDFQKGDIAEGYSVSREKKESFPLTVTSAQKNPTAFYLCASSSPGPRGETQYFGPGTRLLVL.

This chain joins TRBV7-2 and TRBJ2-1; 7 bases align to TRBD2. Looked up from germline, CDR1 is SGHTA and CDR2 is FQGNSA. V shed 7 bases and J 5 bases; nucleotides not matched to a gene: 11. The CDR3 length is 15 residues. CDR3 DNA sequence: TGTGCCAGCACCCTCGGACTAGTGCGGGACAATGAGCAGTTCTTC. Translating gives CASTLGLVRDNEQFF.

The V and J genes are TRBV5-6 and TRBJ2-3; 8 bases are shared with TRBD2. The ends lost 4 bases at V and 3 bases at J; junction bases unmatched: 10. This CDR3 comprises 16 residues. Per the germline V gene, CDR1 is SGHDT and CDR2 is YYEEEE. CDR3 loop: CASSVAGLGVTDTQYF. The CDR3 coding sequence is TGTGCCAGCAGCGTCGCGGGACTAGGGGTAACAGATACGCAGTATTTT.

The chain uses TRBV5-1 and TRBJ2-7; D might be TRBD1 (7 bases). Between the trimmed V and J ends, which lost 0 bases and 0 bases, there was a span of 10 bases. The CDR3 loop spans 15 amino acids. Germline V gene lookup returns CDR1 SGHRS and CDR2 YFSETQ. The CDR3 sequence is CASSLGQGGSYEQYF. CDR3 DNA: TGCGCCAGCAGCTTGGGTCAGGGGGGCTCCTACGAGCAGTACTTC.

This chain connects TRBV5-4 to TRBJ2-3; TRBD1 is a possible D gene (6 bases). Per the germline V gene, CDR1 is SGHNT and CDR2 is YYREEE (reference sequence). CDR3 size: 13 residues. V was pared by 4 bases and J by 6 bases, with 12 bases between. This CDR3 reads CASSATQGDTQYF. The CDR3 nucleotides are TGTGCCAGCAGCGCCACCCAGGGGGATACGCAGTATTTT.

The V gene is TRBV11-2, the J gene TRBJ1-6, with 9 bases fitting TRBD1. Germline CDR1 and CDR2: SGHAT and FQNNGV. The CDR3 is 16 amino acids. Trimming removed 1 base from V and 10 bases from J; junction bases left unmatched: 8. CDR3 nucleotide sequence: TGTGCCAGCAGCTTAGTCCCCGGGACAGGGCGGTCACCCCTCCACTTT. Protein product: CASSLVPGTGRSPLHF. The full variable domain, its missing parts supplied by reference TRBV11-2 and TRBJ1-6, is EAGVAQSPRYKIIEKRQSVAFWCNPISGHATLYWYQQILGQGPKLLIQFQNNGVVDDSQLPKDRFSAERLKGVDSTLKIQPAKLEDSAVYLCASSLVPGTGRSPLHFGNGTRLTVT.